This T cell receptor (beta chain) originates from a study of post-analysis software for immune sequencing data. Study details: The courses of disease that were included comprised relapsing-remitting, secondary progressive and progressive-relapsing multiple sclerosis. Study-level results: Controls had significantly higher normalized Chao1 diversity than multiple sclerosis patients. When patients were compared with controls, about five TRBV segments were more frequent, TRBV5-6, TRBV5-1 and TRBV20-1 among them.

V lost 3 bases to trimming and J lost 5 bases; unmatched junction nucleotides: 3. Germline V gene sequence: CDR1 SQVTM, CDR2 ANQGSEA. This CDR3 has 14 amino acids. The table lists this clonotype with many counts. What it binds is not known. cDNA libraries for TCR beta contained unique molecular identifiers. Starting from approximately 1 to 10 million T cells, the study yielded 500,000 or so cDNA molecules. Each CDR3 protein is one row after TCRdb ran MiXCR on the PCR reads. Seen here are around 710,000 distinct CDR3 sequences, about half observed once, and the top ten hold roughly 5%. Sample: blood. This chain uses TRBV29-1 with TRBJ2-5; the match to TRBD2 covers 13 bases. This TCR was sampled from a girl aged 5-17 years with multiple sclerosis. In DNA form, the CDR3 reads TGCAGCGTTGAGGGACTAGCGGGACGGGAGACCCAGTACTTC. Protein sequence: CSVEGLAGRETQYF.